The 22 T cell receptor beta chains below come from one sample, sequenced in a study of T cells in Graves' hyperthyroidism and ophthalmopathy. Researchers amplified the TCR beta CDR3 regions from RNA transcripts. During a first-round RT-PCR of the TCR CDR3, the HTBI primer set was used. One entry per CDR3 protein, called by TCRdb with MiXCR from the multiplex PCR reads. The sample lists more than 500,000 distinct CDR3 sequences, about half occurring once. Sequencing used peripheral blood or thyroid tissue (not recorded which). These receptors were taken from an adult woman with Graves' disease, either hyperthyroidism or ophthalmopathy (not recorded which).

This clonotype was counted between two and nine times. This chain joins TRBV29-1 and TRBJ2-6; 7 bases are a match to TRBD2. CDR1 is SQVTM, CDR2 ANQGSEA, per germline. J gave up 3 bases and V 4 bases, and 3 bases lay outside the gene matches. There are 14 residues in the CDR3. CDR3 DNA sequence: TGCAGCGTTGTACCGGGGGGTGGGGCCAACGTCCTGACTTTC. This gives the protein CSVVPGGGANVLTF. The full variable domain, rest sourced from reference TRBV29-1 and TRBJ2-6, is SAVISQKPSRDICQRGTSLTIQCQVDSQVTMMFWYRQQPGQSLTLIATANQGSEATYESGFVIDKFPISRPNLTFSTLTVSNMSPEDSSIYLCSVVPGGGANVLTFGAGSRLTVL.

This clonotype was recorded many times. J is TRBJ1-2 and V is TRBV6-5, with 10 bases aligning to TRBD1. In germline, CDR1 is MNHEY, CDR2 SVGAGI. The CDR3 is 15 amino acids. V shed 6 bases, J shed 8 bases, and the junction held 12 bases outside the gene matches. The CDR3 spells CASRFPGQGIRGYTF. CDR3 DNA sequence: TGTGCCAGCAGATTTCCGGGACAGGGGATCCGAGGCTACACCTTC.

This clonotype was observed many times. The gene calls are TRBV5-1 and TRBJ2-5; possible D gene TRBD1, 5 bases. From germline, CDR1 is SGHRS and CDR2 YFSETQ. Trimming cost V 9 bases and J 5 bases, with 17 bases left between them. CDR3 length: 13 residues. The CDR3 DNA is TGCGCCACCTCCAGGCAGGGCCCGGAGACCCAGTACTTC. It is translated as CATSRQGPETQYF. The entire variable domain, with the rest obtained from reference TRBV5-1 and TRBJ2-5, is as follows: KAGVTQTPRYLIKTRGQQVTLSCSPISGHRSVSWYQQTPGQGLQFLFEYFSETQRNKGNFPGRFSGRQFSNSRSEMNVSTLELGDSALYLCATSRQGPETQYFGPGTRLLVL.

This clonotype was seen a handful of times. This chain connects TRBV7-4 to TRBJ1-1; TRBD1 might be the D (6 bases). Per the germline V gene, CDR1 is SGHVT and CDR2 is SQSDAQ. This CDR3 has 14 residues. The germline V and J ends were trimmed by 5 bases and 2 bases, with 12 bases remaining between them. CDR3 DNA sequence: TGTGCCAGCAGCCCCCGGGACACCAACACTGAAGCTTTCTTT. This codes for CASSPRDTNTEAFF.

V and J are TRBV5-1 and TRBJ2-7; weak D call: TRBD2 (7 bases). The CDR3 length is 16 residues. Trimming cost V 4 bases and J 1 base, with 18 bases left between them. Per the germline V gene, CDR1 is SGHRS and CDR2 is YFSETQ. The CDR3 loop is CASSISGGIQSYEQYF. CDR3 coding DNA: TGCGCCAGCAGCATTTCGGGGGGCATTCAGTCCTACGAGCAGTACTTC.

The chain has TRBV4-1 and TRBJ1-1, with 7 bases lining up with TRBD1. Unmatched junction bases numbered 23, after V lost 0 bases and J lost 4 bases. Germline values: CDR1 MGHRA, CDR2 YSYEKL. The CDR3 has 21 residues. This CDR3 is CASSQEFEGAYVLLSRTEAFF. In DNA, the CDR3 is TGCGCCAGCAGCCAAGAATTTGAGGGGGCATATGTTTTACTAAGTCGCACTGAAGCTTTCTTT.

The chain joins TRBV20-1 to TRBJ1-5, with D possibly TRBD1 on 6 matching bases. Deletions cut 6 bases from V and 0 bases from J, with 9 bases between. Germline-derived CDR1 and CDR2 are DFQATT and SNEGSKA (reference sequence). This CDR3 region has 13 residues. The CDR3: CSATGFSNQPQHF. Here the CDR3 DNA reads TGCAGTGCGACAGGATTTAGCAATCAGCCCCAGCATTTT.

This clonotype was picked up many times. CDR3: CASSHLTEYMRETQYF. Written as DNA, the CDR3 is TGTGCCAGCAGCCACCTCACCGAATATATGAGAGAGACCCAGTACTTC. The J gene is TRBJ2-5, the V gene TRBV7-9; D not certain. Germline CDR1 SEHNR, CDR2 FQNEAQ (reference sequence). The CDR3 length is 16 residues. The V end lost 5 bases, the J end lost 4 bases, and 20 bases lay between the germline ends.

The genes are TRBV2 and TRBJ2-7; 7 bases line up with TRBD1. With V trimmed by 11 bases and J by 5 bases, 9 bases remained unmatched. Germline values: CDR1 SNHLY, CDR2 FYNNEI. The CDR3 covers 12 residues. CDR3 DNA sequence: TGTGCCGGAACAGGGGATCTCAACGAGCAGTACTTC. Its protein product is CAGTGDLNEQYF.

This rearrangement joins TRBV29-1 to TRBJ1-1, with D possibly being TRBD1 (5 bases). The V gene lost 4 bases and the J gene lost 5 bases, with 17 bases spanning the gap. Germline-derived CDR1 and CDR2 are SQVTM and ANQGSEA. The CDR3 is 14 residues long. As DNA, the CDR3 is TGCAGCGTTGGTAGGCAGGGAAGGGATACTGAAGCTTTCTTT. Protein: CSVGRQGRDTEAFF.

This clonotype was found once. The V gene is TRBV7-9, the J gene TRBJ1-1; D possibly corresponds to TRBD1 (6 bases). The V gene lost 6 bases and the J gene lost 2 bases, with 19 bases spanning the gap. The length of the CDR3 is 16 residues. Germline assignment: CDR1 SEHNR and CDR2 FQNEAQ (reference sequence). Here the CDR3 reads CASRRSLGGGNTEAFF. DNA for the CDR3: TGTGCCAGCAGGCGCTCCCTGGGGGGCGGAAACACTGAAGCTTTCTTT.

The chain employs TRBV6-4 and TRBJ1-1; 9 bases match TRBD1. CDR3 length: 17 amino acids. Germline assignment: CDR1 MRHNA and CDR2 SNTAGT. V shed 0 bases and J 0 bases; nucleotides not matched to a gene: 5. For the CDR3, the DNA is TGTGCCAGCAGTGACTCGACAGGGGGTACTATGAACACTGAAGCTTTCTTT. Its translation is CASSDSTGGTMNTEAFF.

This clonotype was seen many times. This chain links TRBV6-4 with TRBJ1-6; D unresolved. The CDR3 is made up of 15 amino acids. Trimming removed 3 bases from V and 3 bases from J, with 9 bases in between. From germline, CDR1 is MRHNA and CDR2 SNTAGT. This chain's CDR3 is CASSDEPGYNSPLHF. CDR3 nucleotides: TGTGCCAGCAGTGATGAGCCCGGCTATAATTCACCCCTCCACTTT.

In its sample, this clonotype was seen a few times. This sequence joins TRBV29-1 and TRBJ2-3; no clear D gene. Germline CDR1 reads SQVTM; CDR2 reads ANQGSEA. The CDR3 is 13 amino acids. The V end was cut by 7 bases, the J end by 5 bases, with 16 bases between. CDR3 in amino acids: CSAFPNSGDTQYF. The CDR3 bases are TGCAGCGCTTTCCCTAATTCTGGAGATACGCAGTATTTT.

As concerns this clonotype: A read error may explain this, as a much larger clone is one base away. V and J are TRBV6-6 and TRBJ1-5, with unresolved D. This CDR3 spans 14 amino acids. Germline CDR1 and CDR2: MNHNY and SVGAGI (reference sequence). CDR3 DNA sequence: TGTGTCAGCAGGCGATCCGGACCCTATCAGCCCCAGCATTTT. This codes for CVSRRSGPYQPQHF.

This clonotype was seen many times. The rearrangement joins TRBV5-1 to TRBJ2-7; 7 bases are a match to TRBD2. CDR1 is SGHRS and CDR2 is YFSETQ in the germline V gene. Unmatched junction bases numbered 6, after V lost 1 base and J lost 2 bases. The CDR3 totals 15 residues. The CDR3 loop is CASSLRASGPYEQYF. DNA for the CDR3: TGCGCCAGCAGCTTGCGGGCTAGCGGACCCTACGAGCAGTACTTC.

This clonotype was seen ten or more times. The CDR3 DNA reads as TGTGCCAGCAGCTTAGCGTTGGGGTTTTACTCTGGAAACACCATATATTTT. Protein: CASSLALGFYSGNTIYF. This chain uses TRBV7-9 with TRBJ1-3; D gene unclear. Germline V gives CDR1 SEHNR, CDR2 FQNEAQ (reference sequence). Between the trimmed V and J ends, which lost 0 bases and 0 bases, there was a span of 12 bases. This CDR3 comprises 17 residues.

This clonotype was counted only a few times. The rearrangement links TRBV6-2 or TRBV6-3 to TRBJ1-2; D uncertain. The CDR3 is 15 amino acids. Germline lookup yields CDR1 MNHEY and CDR2 SVGEGT. V lost 5 bases and J lost 4, with 17 bases in between. Here the CDR3 reads CASSHRFRQRYGYTF. CDR3 DNA sequence: TGTGCCAGCAGTCACCGATTTAGGCAGCGCTATGGCTACACCTTC.

Many counts were recorded for this clonotype. The chain combines TRBV6-1 with TRBJ1-2, with TRBD1 as a possible D gene (6 bases). V was trimmed by 5 bases and J by 6 bases, leaving 13 bases between them. CDR3 length: 13 residues. The germline CDR1 and CDR2 sequences are MNHNS and SASEGT. CDR3 protein: CASSPSHRDGYTF. The CDR3 DNA reads as TGTGCCAGCAGTCCAAGCCACAGGGATGGCTACACCTTC.

This clonotype has a count of ten or more. This sequence joins TRBV10-2 and TRBJ1-6; unclear D gene. There are 12 residues in the CDR3. V was shortened by 3 bases and J by 10 bases, with 7 bases between the two germline ends. The germline gives CDR1 WSHSY, CDR2 SAAADI. CDR3 in amino acids: CASSEQGSPLHF. Written as DNA, the CDR3 is TGCGCCAGCAGTGAACAAGGATCACCCCTCCACTTT.

The gene calls are TRBV7-9 and TRBJ1-1; TRBD1 might be the D (5 bases). The germline V and J ends were trimmed by 7 bases and 6 bases, with 18 bases remaining between them. Germline V gene sequence: CDR1 SEHNR, CDR2 FQNEAQ (reference sequence). The CDR3 contains 14 residues. The CDR3 sequence: CASKAIGAQSEAFF. Written as DNA, the CDR3 is TGTGCCAGCAAGGCAATCGGGGCACAGTCTGAAGCTTTCTTT.

Details on this clonotype: Compared with germline, one end of the junction differs, possibly owing to a read error. The rearrangement uses TRBV11-2 and TRBJ2-5, with unresolved D. The CDR3 covers 12 residues. Germline V gene sequence: CDR1 SGHAT, CDR2 FQNNGV. CDR3 protein: CASGLPEETQYF. As DNA, the CDR3 is TGTGCCAGCGGCTTACCAGAAGAGACCCAGTACTTC.